The source of this T cell receptor (beta chain) is a study of T cell responses to AZD1222 COVID-19 vaccine. Study-wide results and limits: Every sample of the repertoires postdated the peak T cell response. Donors were chiefly white British, with a greater number of females, and clonal diversity was perhaps underestimated. With two AZD1222 doses given, Spike-specific TCR breadth and depth both rose.

CDR3 length: 15 residues. V lost 1 base, J lost 0 bases, and 0 bases stayed unmatched. CDR1 and CDR2 (germline): GTSNPN, SVGIG (reference sequence). This clone was detected only a few times. Its antigen is as yet unknown. Libraries were prepared by immunoSEQ multiplex PCR; TCRdb keeps only in-frame clonotypes and omits some of them. The top ten hold about 17% of the sample, which has more than 95,000 clones, 75% to 90% seen once. The sequence was obtained from an adult in good health. Sequencing was performed on peripheral blood, taken on day 0 of AZD1222 vaccination. This chain connects TRBV30 to TRBJ1-6; 7 nucleotides agree with TRBD1. The CDR3 coding sequence is TGTGCCTGGAGTGCAGGGGGCTCCTATAATTCACCCCTCCACTTT. This sequence encodes CAWSAGGSYNSPLHF.